This T cell receptor beta chain was found in a study of blood T cell repertoires in COVID-19. Whole-study context: COVID-19 samples from acute and convalescent phases originated in the United States, Italy and Spain. PBMCs, B-cell-depleted T cells, or T cells provided the cDNA or gDNA that made up the material.

Original analysis: Reference gene primer amplification yielded estimated nucleated cell counts. Some clones are missing from TCRdb's copy, which holds only in-frame ones; the method was immunoSEQ multiplex PCR. The V and J calls and clone size come from that table; D and trimming were worked out from the DNA. The sample has around 120,000 clones, 65% to 85% seen once. This clone appeared once. The CDR3 has 14 residues. After removal of 0 bases from V and 6 bases from J, the junction contained 3 bases not matched to a gene. Germline CDR1 SEHNR, CDR2 FQNEAQ (reference sequence). The receptor was derived from a man between 70 and 80 years old with acute or convalescent COVID-19. Sequences were obtained from peripheral blood. The chain combines TRBV7-9 with TRBJ2-7; 9 bases align to TRBD1. The CDR3 DNA is TGTGCCAGCAGCTTAGCGGGGACAGGGATCGAGCAGTACTTC. This gives the protein CASSLAGTGIEQYF.